This T cell receptor beta chain comes out of a study of CD8+ T cells in alopecia areata. Study findings and constraints: Scalp and blood retained many expanded lesional clones during tofacitinib. There was only one nonresponder, so it was unclear how baseline CD8+ expansion relates to response. Higher clonality than in normal scalp was seen in lesional scalp, especially alopecia totalis/universalis. Significant decreases in scalp clonality and expanded CD8+ clones followed tofacitinib treatment.

The V gene lost 1 base and the J gene lost 1 base, with 12 bases spanning the gap. Germline CDR1 and CDR2: SGHTS and YDEGEE. This CDR3 spans 16 amino acids. Isolated RNA was reverse transcribed into cDNA used as the sequencing template. Sequencing used immunoSEQ multiplex PCR; TCRdb keeps in-frame clones, though not all of them. The profile shows 130,000 or so clones, about 86% of them singletons. The treatment: oral pan-JAK inhibitor, 5-10 mg twice daily. Points on this clone: Antigen specificity is unknown.

The sequencing here drew on CD8+ T cells sorted from blood, taken at week 4, from a patient treated with tofacitinib. The TCR comes from a human donor with alopecia areata. The chain uses TRBV5-8 and TRBJ1-3; no definite D call. Here the CDR3 reads CASSLSYGRSGNTIYF. The CDR3 DNA follows: TGTGCCAGCAGCTTGTCTTACGGTCGATCTGGAAACACCATATATTTT.